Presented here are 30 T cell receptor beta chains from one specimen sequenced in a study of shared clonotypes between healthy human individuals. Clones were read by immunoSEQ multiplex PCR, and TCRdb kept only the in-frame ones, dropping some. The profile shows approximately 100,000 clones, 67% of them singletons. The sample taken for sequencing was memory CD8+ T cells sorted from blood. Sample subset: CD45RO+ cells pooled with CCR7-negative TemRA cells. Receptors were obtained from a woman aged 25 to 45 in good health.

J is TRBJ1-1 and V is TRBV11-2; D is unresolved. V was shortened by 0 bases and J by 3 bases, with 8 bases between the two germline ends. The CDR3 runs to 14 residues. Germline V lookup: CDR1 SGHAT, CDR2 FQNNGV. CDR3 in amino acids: CASSLEPGYTEAFF. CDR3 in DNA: TGTGCCAGCAGCTTAGAGCCAGGTTACACTGAAGCTTTCTTT. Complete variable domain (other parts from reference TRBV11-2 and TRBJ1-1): EAGVAQSPRYKIIEKRQSVAFWCNPISGHATLYWYQQILGQGPKLLIQFQNNGVVDDSQLPKDRFSAERLKGVDSTLKIQPAKLEDSAVYLCASSLEPGYTEAFFGQGTRLTVV.

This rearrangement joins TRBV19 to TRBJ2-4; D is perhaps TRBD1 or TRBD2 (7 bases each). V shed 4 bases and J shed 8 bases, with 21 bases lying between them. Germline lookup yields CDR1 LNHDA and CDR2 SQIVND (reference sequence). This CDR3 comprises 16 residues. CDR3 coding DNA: TGTGCCAGTAGTAACAGAATTGAGACAGGGAGGGACATTCAGTACTTC. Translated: CASSNRIETGRDIQYF.

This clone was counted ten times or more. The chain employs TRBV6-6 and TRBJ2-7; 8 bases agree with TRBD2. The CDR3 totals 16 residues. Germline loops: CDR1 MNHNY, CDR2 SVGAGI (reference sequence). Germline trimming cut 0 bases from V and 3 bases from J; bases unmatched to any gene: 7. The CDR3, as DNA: TGTGCCAGCAGTTACTCGGTGAGCGGGGGAGGCTACGAGCAGTACTTC. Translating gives CASSYSVSGGGYEQYF.

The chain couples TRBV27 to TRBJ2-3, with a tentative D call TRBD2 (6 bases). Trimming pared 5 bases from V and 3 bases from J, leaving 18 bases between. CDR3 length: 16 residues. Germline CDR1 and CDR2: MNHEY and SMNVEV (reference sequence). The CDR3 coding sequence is TGTGCCAGCAGTCTGACTCCGGGACTTATAACAGATACGCAGTATTTT. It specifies CASSLTPGLITDTQYF.

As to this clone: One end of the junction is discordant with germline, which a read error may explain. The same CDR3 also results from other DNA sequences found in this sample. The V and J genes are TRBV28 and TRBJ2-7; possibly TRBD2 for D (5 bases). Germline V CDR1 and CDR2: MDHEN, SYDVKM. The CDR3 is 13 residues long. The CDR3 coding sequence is TGTGCCAGCAGTTTAGCGGACTCCTACGAGCAGTACTTT. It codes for CASSLADSYEQYF.

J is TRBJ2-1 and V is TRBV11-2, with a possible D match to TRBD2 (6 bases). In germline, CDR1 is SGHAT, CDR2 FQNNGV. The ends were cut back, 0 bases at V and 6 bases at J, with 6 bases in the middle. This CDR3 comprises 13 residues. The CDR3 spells CASSLDGGNEQFF. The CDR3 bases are TGTGCCAGCAGCTTAGACGGGGGCAATGAGCAGTTCTTC.

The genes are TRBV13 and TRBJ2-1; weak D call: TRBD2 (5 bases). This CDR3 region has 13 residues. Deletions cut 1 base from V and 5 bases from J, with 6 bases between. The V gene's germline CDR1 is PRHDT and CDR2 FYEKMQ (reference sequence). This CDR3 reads CASSLARDNEQFF. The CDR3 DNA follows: TGTGCCAGCAGCTTAGCGCGGGACAATGAGCAGTTCTTC.

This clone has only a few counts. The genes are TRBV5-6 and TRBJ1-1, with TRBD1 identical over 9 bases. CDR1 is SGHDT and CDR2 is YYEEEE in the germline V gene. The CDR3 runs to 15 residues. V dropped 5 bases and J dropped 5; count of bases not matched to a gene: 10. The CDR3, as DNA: TGTGCCAGCAGTTCTGACAGGGGGAAAGAGACTGAAGCTTTCTTT. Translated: CASSSDRGKETEAFF.

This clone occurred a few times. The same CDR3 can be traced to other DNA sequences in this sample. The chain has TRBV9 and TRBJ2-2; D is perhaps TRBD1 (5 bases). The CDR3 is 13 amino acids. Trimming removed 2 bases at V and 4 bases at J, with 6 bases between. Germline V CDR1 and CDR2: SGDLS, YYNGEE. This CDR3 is CASSVQGTGELFF. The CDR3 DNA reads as TGTGCCAGCAGCGTCCAGGGCACCGGGGAGCTGTTTTTT.

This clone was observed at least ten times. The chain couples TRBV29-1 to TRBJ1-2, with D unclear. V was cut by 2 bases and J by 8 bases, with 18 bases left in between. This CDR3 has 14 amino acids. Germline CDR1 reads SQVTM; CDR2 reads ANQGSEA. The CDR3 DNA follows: TGCAGCGTTGAAAGTAGGGCCCCCGGGCGGGGCTACACCTTC. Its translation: CSVESRAPGRGYTF.

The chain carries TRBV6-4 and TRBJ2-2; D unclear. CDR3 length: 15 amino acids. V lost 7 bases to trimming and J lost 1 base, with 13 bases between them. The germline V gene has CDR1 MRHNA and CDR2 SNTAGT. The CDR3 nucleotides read TGTGCCAGCACAAGGTTTGACCAGAACACCGGGGAGCTGTTTTTT. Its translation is CASTRFDQNTGELFF.

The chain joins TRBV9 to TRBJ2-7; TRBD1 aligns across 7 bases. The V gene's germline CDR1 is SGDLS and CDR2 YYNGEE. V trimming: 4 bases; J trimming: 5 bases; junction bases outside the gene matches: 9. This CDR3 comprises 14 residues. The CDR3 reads CASSPRGTVDEQYF. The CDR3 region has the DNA TGTGCCAGCAGCCCGAGAGGGACAGTGGACGAGCAGTACTTC.

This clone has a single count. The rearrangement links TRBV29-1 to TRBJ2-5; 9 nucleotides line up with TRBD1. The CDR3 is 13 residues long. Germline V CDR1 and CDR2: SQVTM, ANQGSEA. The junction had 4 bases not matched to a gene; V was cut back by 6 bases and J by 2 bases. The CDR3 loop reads CSVLQGAQETQYF. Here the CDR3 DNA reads TGCAGCGTATTACAGGGGGCTCAAGAGACCCAGTACTTC.

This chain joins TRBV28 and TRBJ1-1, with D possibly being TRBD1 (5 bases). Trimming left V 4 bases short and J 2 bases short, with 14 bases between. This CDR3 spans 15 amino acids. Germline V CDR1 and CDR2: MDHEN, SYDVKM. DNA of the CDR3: TGTGCCAGCAGTTACCGACAGTGGGCTAACACTGAAGCTTTCTTT. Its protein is CASSYRQWANTEAFF.

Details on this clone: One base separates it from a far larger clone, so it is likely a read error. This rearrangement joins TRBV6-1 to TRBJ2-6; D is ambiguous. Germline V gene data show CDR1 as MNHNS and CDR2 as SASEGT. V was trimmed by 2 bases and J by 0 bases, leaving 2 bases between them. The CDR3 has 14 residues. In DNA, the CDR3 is TGTGCCAGCAGTGAACTCTCTGGGGCCAACGTCCTGACTTTC. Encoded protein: CASSELSGANVLTF.

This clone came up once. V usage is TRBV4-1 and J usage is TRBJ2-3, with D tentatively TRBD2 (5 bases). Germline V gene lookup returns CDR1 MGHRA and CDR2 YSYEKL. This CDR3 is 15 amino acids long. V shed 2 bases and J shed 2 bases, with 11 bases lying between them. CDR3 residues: CASSQPGLATDTQYF. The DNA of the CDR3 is TGCGCCAGCAGCCAACCCGGACTGGCCACAGATACGCAGTATTTT.

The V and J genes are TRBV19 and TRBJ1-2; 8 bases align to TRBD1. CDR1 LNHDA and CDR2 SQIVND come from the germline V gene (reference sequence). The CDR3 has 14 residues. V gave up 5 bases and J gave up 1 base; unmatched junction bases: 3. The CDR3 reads CASSYDRGNYGYTF. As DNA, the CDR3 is TGTGCCAGTAGTTACGACAGGGGTAACTATGGCTACACCTTC.

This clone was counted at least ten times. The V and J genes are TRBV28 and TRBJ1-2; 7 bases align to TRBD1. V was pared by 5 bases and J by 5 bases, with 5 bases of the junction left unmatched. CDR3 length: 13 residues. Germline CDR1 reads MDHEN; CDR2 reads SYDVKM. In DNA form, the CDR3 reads TGTGCCAGCAGTCCCCCGACAGGGTATGGCTACACCTTC. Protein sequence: CASSPPTGYGYTF.

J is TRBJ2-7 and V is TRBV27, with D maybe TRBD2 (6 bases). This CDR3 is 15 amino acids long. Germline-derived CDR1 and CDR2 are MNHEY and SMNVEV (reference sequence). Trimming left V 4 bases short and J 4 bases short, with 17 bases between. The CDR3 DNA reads TGTGCCAGCAGTTCGGGACTGACGGCGGGATACGAGCAGTACTTC. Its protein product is CASSSGLTAGYEQYF.

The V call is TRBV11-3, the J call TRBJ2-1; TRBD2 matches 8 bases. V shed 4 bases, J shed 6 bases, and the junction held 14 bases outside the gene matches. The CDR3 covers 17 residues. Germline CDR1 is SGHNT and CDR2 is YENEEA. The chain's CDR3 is CASSWVSGLEGSNEQFF. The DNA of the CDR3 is TGTGCCAGCAGCTGGGTGTCGGGACTAGAAGGCTCCAATGAGCAGTTCTTC.

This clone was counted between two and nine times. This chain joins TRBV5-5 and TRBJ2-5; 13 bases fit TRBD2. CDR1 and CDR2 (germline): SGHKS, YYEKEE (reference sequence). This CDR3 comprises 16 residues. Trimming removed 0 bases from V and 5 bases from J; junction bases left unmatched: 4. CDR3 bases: TGTGCCAGCAGCTTGGCACTAGCGGGAGGGCGGGAGACCCAGTACTTC. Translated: CASSLALAGGRETQYF. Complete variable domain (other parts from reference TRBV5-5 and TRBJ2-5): DAGVTQSPTHLIKTRGQQVTLRCSPISGHKSVSWYQQVLGQGPQFIFQYYEKEERGRGNFPDRFSARQFPNYSSELNVNALLLGDSALYLCASSLALAGGRETQYFGPGTRLLVL.

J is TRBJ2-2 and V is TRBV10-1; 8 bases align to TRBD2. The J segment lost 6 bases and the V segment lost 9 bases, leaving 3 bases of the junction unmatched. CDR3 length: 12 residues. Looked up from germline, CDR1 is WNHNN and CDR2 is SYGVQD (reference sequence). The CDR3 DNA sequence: TGCGCCAGGAGAGCGGGAGCCGGGGAGCTGTTTTTT. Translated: CARRAGAGELFF.

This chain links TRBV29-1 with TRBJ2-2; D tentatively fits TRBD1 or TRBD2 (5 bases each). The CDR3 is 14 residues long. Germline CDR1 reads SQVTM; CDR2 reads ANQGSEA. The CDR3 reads CSGIKGTYTGELFF. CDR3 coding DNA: TGCAGTGGAATTAAGGGGACGTACACCGGGGAGCTGTTTTTT.

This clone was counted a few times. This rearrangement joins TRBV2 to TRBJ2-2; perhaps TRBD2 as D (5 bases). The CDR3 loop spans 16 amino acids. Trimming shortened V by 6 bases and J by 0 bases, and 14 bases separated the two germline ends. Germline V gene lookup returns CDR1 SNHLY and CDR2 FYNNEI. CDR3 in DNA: TGTGCCAGCAGGAGGGCAGGAAACGCGAACACCGGGGAGCTGTTTTTT. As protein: CASRRAGNANTGELFF. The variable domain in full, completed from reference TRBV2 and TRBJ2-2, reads EPEVTQTPSHQVTQMGQEVILRCVPISNHLYFYWYRQILGQKVEFLVSFYNNEISEKSEIFDDQFSVERPDGSNFTLKIRSTKLEDSAMYFCASRRAGNANTGELFFGEGSRLTVL.

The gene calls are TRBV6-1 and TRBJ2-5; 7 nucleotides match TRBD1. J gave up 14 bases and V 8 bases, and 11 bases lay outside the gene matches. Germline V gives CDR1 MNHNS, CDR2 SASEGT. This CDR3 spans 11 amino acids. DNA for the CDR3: TGTGCCAGCGAGGGACAGCCCATGAGATACTTC. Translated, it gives CASEGQPMRYF.

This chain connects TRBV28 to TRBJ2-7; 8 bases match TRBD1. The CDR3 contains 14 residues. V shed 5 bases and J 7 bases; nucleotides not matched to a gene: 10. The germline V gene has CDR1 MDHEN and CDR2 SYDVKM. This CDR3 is CASSIPTGVREQYF. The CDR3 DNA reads TGTGCCAGCAGTATTCCGACAGGGGTGAGGGAGCAGTACTTC.

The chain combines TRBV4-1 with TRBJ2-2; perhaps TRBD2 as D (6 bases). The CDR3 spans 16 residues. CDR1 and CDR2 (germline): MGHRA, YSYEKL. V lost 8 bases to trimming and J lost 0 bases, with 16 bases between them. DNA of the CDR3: TGCGCCAGCTCCTCCGGGGACTCGGCGAACACCGGGGAGCTGTTTTTT. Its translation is CASSSGDSANTGELFF.

This CDR3 reads CASSRLTEAFF. CDR3 coding DNA: TGTGCCAGCAGCCGATTAACTGAAGCTTTCTTT. This chain links TRBV5-6 with TRBJ1-1; no definite D call. Trimming took off 4 bases at V and 5 bases at J, with 6 bases between the two ends. Germline V gene data show CDR1 as SGHDT and CDR2 as YYEEEE. The CDR3 runs 11 residues. The full variable domain, completed using reference TRBV5-6 and TRBJ1-1, is DAGVTQSPTHLIKTRGQQVTLRCSPKSGHDTVSWYQQALGQGPQFIFQYYEEEERQRGNFPDRFSGHQFPNYSSELNVNALLLGDSALYLCASSRLTEAFFGQGTRLTVV.

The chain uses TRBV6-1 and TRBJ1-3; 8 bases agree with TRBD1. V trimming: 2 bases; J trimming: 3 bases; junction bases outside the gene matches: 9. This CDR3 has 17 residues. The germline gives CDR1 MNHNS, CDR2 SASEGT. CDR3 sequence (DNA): TGTGCCAGCAGTGAATGGTCAGGGGGCGAGTTTGGAAACACCATATATTTT. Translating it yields CASSEWSGGEFGNTIYF.

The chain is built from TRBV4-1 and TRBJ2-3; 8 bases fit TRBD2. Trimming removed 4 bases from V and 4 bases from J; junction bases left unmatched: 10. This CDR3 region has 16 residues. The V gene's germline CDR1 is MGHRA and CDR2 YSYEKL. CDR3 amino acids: CASSPFPAGAPDTQYF. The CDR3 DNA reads TGCGCCAGCAGCCCCTTTCCAGCGGGAGCCCCAGATACGCAGTATTTT.